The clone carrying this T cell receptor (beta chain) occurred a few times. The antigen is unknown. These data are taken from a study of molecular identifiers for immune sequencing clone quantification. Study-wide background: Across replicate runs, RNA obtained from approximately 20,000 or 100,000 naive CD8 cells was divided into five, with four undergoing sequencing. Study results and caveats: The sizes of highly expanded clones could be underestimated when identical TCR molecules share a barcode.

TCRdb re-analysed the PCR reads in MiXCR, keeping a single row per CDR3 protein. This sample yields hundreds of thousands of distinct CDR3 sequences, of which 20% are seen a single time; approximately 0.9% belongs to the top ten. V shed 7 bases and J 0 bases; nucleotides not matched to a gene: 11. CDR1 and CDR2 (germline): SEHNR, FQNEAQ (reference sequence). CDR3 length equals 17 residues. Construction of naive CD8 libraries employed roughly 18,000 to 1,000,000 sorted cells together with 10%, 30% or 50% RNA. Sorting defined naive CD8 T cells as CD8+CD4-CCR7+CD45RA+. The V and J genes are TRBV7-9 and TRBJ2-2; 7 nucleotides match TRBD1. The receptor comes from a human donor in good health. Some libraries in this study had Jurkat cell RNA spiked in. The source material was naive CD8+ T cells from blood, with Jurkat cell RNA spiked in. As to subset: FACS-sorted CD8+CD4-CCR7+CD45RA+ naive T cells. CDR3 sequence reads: CASIYPAGTANTGELFF. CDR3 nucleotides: TGTGCCAGCATCTATCCGGCTGGGACAGCGAACACCGGGGAGCTGTTTTTT.